Sequencing of this TCR beta chain was carried out in a study of cytomegalovirus exposure and HLA in healthy donors. As concerns this clone: Its antigen is still unknown.

Whole-study results and caveats: Analyses of presence and absence presupposed an approximately uniform sequencing depth across donors. The authors listed around 150 TCR beta chains as cytomegalovirus-associated.

Vbeta (60) and Jbeta (13) primers were used in the PCR. How the authors handled the data: As a later analysis found, there were tens of millions of unique TCR beta chains, of which roughly 11 million were shared. Some clones are missing from TCRdb's copy, which holds only in-frame ones; the method was immunoSEQ multiplex PCR. V, J and clone size derive from that table, while D and trimming were established from the DNA sequence. This sample has just over 80,000 clones, with 78% found just once. The donors comprised healthy bone marrow donors. Trimming removed 2 bases at V and 6 bases at J, with 16 bases between. From germline, CDR1 is LNHNV and CDR2 YYDKDF (reference sequence). The CDR3 covers 15 residues.

This clonotype was sampled from a man aged 18 to 30 in good health and CMV-seropositive. This chain connects TRBV15 to TRBJ2-5; possibly TRBD2 for D (7 bases). Sequencing was carried out using PBMCs. The CDR3 spells CATSRLGGPQQTQYF. CDR3 in DNA: TGTGCCACCAGCAGATTGGGGGGGCCACAGCAGACCCAGTACTTC.